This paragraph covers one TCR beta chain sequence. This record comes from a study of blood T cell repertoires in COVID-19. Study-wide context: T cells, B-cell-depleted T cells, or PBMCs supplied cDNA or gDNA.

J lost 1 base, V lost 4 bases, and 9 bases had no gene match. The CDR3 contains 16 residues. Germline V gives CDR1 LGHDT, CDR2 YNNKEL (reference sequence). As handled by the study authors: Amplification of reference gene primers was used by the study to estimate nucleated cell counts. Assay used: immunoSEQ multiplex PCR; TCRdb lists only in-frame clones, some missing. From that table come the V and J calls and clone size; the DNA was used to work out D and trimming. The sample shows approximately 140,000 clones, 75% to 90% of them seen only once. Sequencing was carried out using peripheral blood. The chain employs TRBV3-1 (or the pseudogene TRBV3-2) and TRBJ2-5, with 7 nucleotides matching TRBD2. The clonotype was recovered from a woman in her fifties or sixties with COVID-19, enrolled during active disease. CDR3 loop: CASSPLTSDSQETQYF. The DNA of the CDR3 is TGTGCCAGCAGCCCGCTAACTAGCGATAGCCAAGAGACCCAGTACTTC.